Reported below is one TCR beta chain. As yet, its antigen is unknown. The sample originates from a study of CD8 T cell repertoires and HIV-1 epitope variants. Across the study: Each of Twenty-five Gag and Nef epitope peptides stimulated a separate culture. Enriched T cells were co-cultured with equal autologous T cell-negative cells. Separate from the cultures, 1M uncultured T cells served as baseline.

The trim removed 1 base at V and 7 bases at J, leaving 5 bases unmatched. The germline V gene has CDR1 MDHEN and CDR2 SYDVKM. CDR3 length: 16 amino acids. Repertoires were generated with immunoSEQ multiplex PCR, while TCRdb's copy carries only in-frame clones and drops some. Among about 4,900 clones listed, about 66% were seen once. The sequence came from a male donor with HIV. The sample taken for sequencing was cultured CD8+ T cells derived from PBMCs. V and J are TRBV28 and TRBJ2-1, with 12 bases matching TRBD2. CDR3 nucleotides: TGTGCCAGCAGTTTATATGGACTAGCGGGGTTAAATGAGCAGTTCTTC. Encoded protein: CASSLYGLAGLNEQFF.